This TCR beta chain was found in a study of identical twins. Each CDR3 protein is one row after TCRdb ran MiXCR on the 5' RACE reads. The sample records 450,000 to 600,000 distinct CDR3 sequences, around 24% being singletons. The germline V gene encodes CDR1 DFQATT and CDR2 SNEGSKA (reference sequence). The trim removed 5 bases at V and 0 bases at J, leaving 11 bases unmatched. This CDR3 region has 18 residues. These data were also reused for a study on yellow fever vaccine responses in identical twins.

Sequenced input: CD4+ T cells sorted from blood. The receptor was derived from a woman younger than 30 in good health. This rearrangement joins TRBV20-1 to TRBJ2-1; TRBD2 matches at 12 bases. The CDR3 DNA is TGCAGTGCTGATTCCGGGACTAGCGGGCGATCCTCCTACAATGAGCAGTTCTTC. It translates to CSADSGTSGRSSYNEQFF.